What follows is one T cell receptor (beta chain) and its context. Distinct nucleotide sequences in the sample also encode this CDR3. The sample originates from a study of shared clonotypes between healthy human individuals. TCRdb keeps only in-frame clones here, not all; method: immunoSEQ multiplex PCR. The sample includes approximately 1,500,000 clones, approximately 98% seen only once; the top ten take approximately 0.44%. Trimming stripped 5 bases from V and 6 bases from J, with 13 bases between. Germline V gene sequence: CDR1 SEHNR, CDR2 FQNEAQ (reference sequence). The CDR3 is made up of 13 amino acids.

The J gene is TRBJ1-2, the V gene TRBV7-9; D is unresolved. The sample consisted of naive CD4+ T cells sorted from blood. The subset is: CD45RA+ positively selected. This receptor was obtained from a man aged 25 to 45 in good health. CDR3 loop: CASSLWTGDGYTF. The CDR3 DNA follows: TGTGCCAGCAGCCTTTGGACCGGTGATGGCTACACCTTC. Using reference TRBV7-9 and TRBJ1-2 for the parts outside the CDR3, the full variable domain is DTGVSQNPRHKITKRGQNVTFRCDPISEHNRLYWYRQTLGQGPEFLTYFQNEAQLEKSRLLSDRFSAERPKGSFSTLEIQRTEQGDSAMYLCASSLWTGDGYTFGSGTRLTVV.